The 25 T cell receptor beta chains below all came from one sample that was sequenced in a study of CD8+CD57+ T cells in acquired aplastic anemia. Researchers used genomic DNA as the template to profile TCR beta VDJ and CDR3. TCRdb reprocessed the reads with MiXCR, giving one entry per CDR3 protein. Of 450,000 to 600,000 distinct CDR3 sequences in the sample, less than 35% are singletons; the top ten hold 0.7% to 1%. The sequenced patients had an expansion of CD8+CD57+ cells seen by flow cytometry. The sample comprised sorted CD4+, CD8+, or CD8+CD57+ T cells (not recorded which) from PBMCs. The receptors shown here come from a human donor with aplastic anemia.

This clonotype was counted ten times or more. This chain links TRBV7-3 with TRBJ2-7; 10 bases align to TRBD2. The CDR3 is made up of 16 amino acids. The trim removed 5 bases at V and 2 bases at J, leaving 9 bases unmatched. The germline gives CDR1 SGHTA, CDR2 FQGTGA. The CDR3: CASSRVKAGGPYEQYF. In nucleotides, the CDR3 is TGTGCCAGCAGCCGGGTAAAAGCGGGAGGGCCCTACGAGCAGTACTTC.

The genes are TRBV24-1 and TRBJ2-3; D unclear. In germline, CDR1 is KGHDR, CDR2 SFDVKD. There are 14 residues in the CDR3. V lost 12 bases, J lost 3 bases, and 18 bases lay in between. CDR3 nucleotide sequence: TGTGCCTCAAGTGATGCTGCCCGAACAGATACGCAGTATTTT. It specifies CASSDAARTDTQYF.

In its sample, this clonotype was seen many times. The rearrangement uses TRBV2 and TRBJ1-5; D is uncertain. CDR1 and CDR2 (germline): SNHLY, FYNNEI. The CDR3 covers 13 residues. The V end was cut by 7 bases, the J end by 1 base, with 8 bases between. As DNA, the CDR3 is TGTGCCAGCAACCGGGAGAGCAATCAGCCCCAGCATTTT. As protein: CASNRESNQPQHF.

The gene calls are TRBV27 and TRBJ1-5; 9 nucleotides agree with TRBD1. Trimming at V came to 5 bases and at J to 2 bases, leaving 13 bases not matched to a gene. The CDR3 runs 18 residues. In germline, CDR1 is MNHEY, CDR2 SMNVEV (reference sequence). CDR3 sequence (DNA): TGTGCCAGCAGTAATCCGGGACAGGGTTTGGTTGGCAATCAGCCCCAGCATTTT. Its protein product is CASSNPGQGLVGNQPQHF.

This clonotype was seen a handful of times. The chain joins TRBV7-9 to TRBJ2-3, with D tentatively TRBD1 (6 bases). The germline CDR1 and CDR2 sequences are SEHNR and FQNEAQ (reference sequence). V shed 1 base and J shed 5 bases, with 10 bases lying between them. CDR3 length: 14 amino acids. CDR3 bases: TGTGCCAGCAGCTTAGTACAGGGAGTAGATACGCAGTATTTT. This sequence encodes CASSLVQGVDTQYF.

This clonotype was observed a handful of times. The gene calls are TRBV7-9 and TRBJ1-1; D not certain. Germline loops: CDR1 SEHNR, CDR2 FQNEAQ (reference sequence). This CDR3 is built from 12 residues. Deletions cut 3 bases from V and 7 bases from J, with 9 bases between. Here the CDR3 reads CASSLSVGEAFF. CDR3 in DNA: TGTGCCAGCAGCTTGTCTGTAGGTGAAGCTTTCTTT.

This clonotype was recorded a few times. The chain joins TRBV20-1 to TRBJ2-3; 11 bases match TRBD2. Germline loops: CDR1 DFQATT, CDR2 SNEGSKA (reference sequence). The CDR3 spans 16 residues. Unmatched junction bases numbered 8, after V lost 5 bases and J lost 1 base. This CDR3 reads CSAGQLAGGGTDTQYF. DNA for the CDR3: TGCAGTGCTGGCCAGCTAGCGGGGGGCGGCACAGATACGCAGTATTTT.

This clonotype was picked up many times. The gene calls are TRBV2 and TRBJ1-2; no clear D gene. The CDR3 extends over 12 amino acids. V lost 4 bases and J 5 bases, leaving 8 bases between the germline ends. Per the germline V gene, CDR1 is SNHLY and CDR2 is FYNNEI. Written as DNA, the CDR3 is TGTGCCAGCAGTGTAGGAGCTTATGGCTACACCTTC. This codes for CASSVGAYGYTF.

This chain links TRBV30 with TRBJ2-3; D gene ambiguous. Per germline, CDR1 GTSNPN and CDR2 SVGIG (reference sequence). Trimming stripped 2 bases from V and 5 bases from J, with 8 bases between. CDR3 length: 12 amino acids. The CDR3 region is CAWSPTVDTQYF. CDR3 in DNA: TGTGCCTGGAGTCCGACGGTAGATACGCAGTATTTT. Drawing the rest from reference TRBV30 and TRBJ2-3, the complete variable domain is SQTIHQWPATLVQPVGSPLSLECTVEGTSNPNLYWYRQAAGRGLQLLFYSVGIGQISSEVPQNLSASRPQDRQFILSSKKLLLSDSGFYLCAWSPTVDTQYFGPGTRLTVL.

This clonotype came up many times. CDR3 amino acids: CASSGVGEQFF. CDR3 in DNA: TGTGCCAGCAGTGGCGTAGGGGAGCAGTTCTTC. The chain uses TRBV2 and TRBJ2-1; D remains ambiguous. Per germline, CDR1 SNHLY and CDR2 FYNNEI. The CDR3 runs to 11 residues. V was trimmed by 4 bases and J by 10 bases, leaving 8 bases between them.

This clonotype was observed a few times. The chain has TRBV5-1 and TRBJ2-7, with D perhaps being TRBD1 or TRBD2 (6 bases each). V lost 3 bases to trimming and J lost 5 bases, with 15 bases between them. This CDR3 has 14 residues. The germline V gene has CDR1 SGHRS and CDR2 YFSETQ. The CDR3 loop reads CASSSGAGEDEQYF. In DNA, the CDR3 is TGCGCCAGCAGCTCGGGGGCAGGGGAGGACGAGCAGTACTTC.

In this sample, this clonotype turned up many times. The rearrangement uses TRBV20-1 and TRBJ1-6; no definite D call. Trimming removed 0 bases from V and 8 bases from J, with 17 bases in between. Germline V gives CDR1 DFQATT, CDR2 SNEGSKA (reference sequence). This CDR3 spans 16 amino acids. CDR3 nucleotide sequence: TGCAGTGCTAGAGAAACGCAACAGTTCCGCTATTCACCCCTCCACTTT. It translates to CSARETQQFRYSPLHF.

V is TRBV11-2 and J is TRBJ2-5; 9 bases match TRBD2. The V segment lost 5 bases and the J segment 5 bases; nucleotides outside the gene matches: 12. CDR1 is SGHAT and CDR2 is FQNNGV in the germline V gene. The CDR3 is made up of 16 amino acids. As DNA, the CDR3 is TGTGCCAGCAGCCAAGTGGCGGGGGGGCTCCGGGAGACCCAGTACTTC. Protein sequence: CASSQVAGGLRETQYF.

For this clonotype: A single base separates this from a much larger clone, so it may be a read error. The CDR3 ends on some other residue instead of the conserved phenylalanine or tryptophan, so this is likely a read error. J is TRBJ2-7 and V is TRBV7-9, with D possibly being TRBD1 or TRBD2 (5 bases each). The CDR3 covers 15 residues. The ends were cut back, 7 bases at V and 5 bases at J, with 21 bases in the middle. Per germline, CDR1 SEHNR and CDR2 FQNEAQ (reference sequence). CDR3 sequence reads: CASTGLRGPDHEQYL. CDR3 sequence (DNA): TGTGCCAGCACGGGCTTAAGGGGACCAGACCACGAGCAGTACCTC.

The rearrangement uses TRBV9 and TRBJ2-1, with D tentatively TRBD1 (5 bases). The V end was cut by 4 bases, the J end by 6 bases, with 17 bases between. Germline CDR1 reads SGDLS; CDR2 reads YYNGEE. The CDR3 extends over 15 amino acids. Here the CDR3 reads CASSPRGKEGNEQFF. In DNA, the CDR3 is TGTGCCAGCAGCCCTAGGGGCAAAGAAGGCAATGAGCAGTTCTTC.

The chain joins TRBV5-8 to TRBJ2-5; D is unclear. Trimming removed 5 bases from V and 1 base from J, with 12 bases in between. The CDR3 is made up of 14 amino acids. CDR1 and CDR2 (germline): SGHTS, YDEGEE. In DNA, the CDR3 is TGTGCCAGCAGTTACGAACCGGGCCAAGAGACCCAGTACTTC. Residues: CASSYEPGQETQYF.

Points on this clonotype: A much larger clone lies one base from this, so it may be a read error. The chain combines TRBV19 with TRBJ2-7, with no clear D. The V end was cut by 5 bases, the J end by 0 bases, with 11 bases between. Germline V gene lookup returns CDR1 LNHDA and CDR2 SQIVND (reference sequence). The CDR3 totals 14 residues. CDR3 nucleotide sequence: TGTGCCAGTAGTGTAACCGTGGACTCCTACGAGCAGTACTTC. Its translation is CASSVTVDSYEQYF.

This clonotype has only a few counts. This chain links TRBV5-1 with TRBJ2-3; D remains ambiguous. The germline V gene has CDR1 SGHRS and CDR2 YFSETQ. The V gene lost 4 bases and the J gene lost 0 bases, with 15 bases spanning the gap. The CDR3 length is 16 residues. CDR3 loop: CASSPVVGTSTDTQYF. CDR3 sequence (DNA): TGCGCCAGCAGCCCCGTAGTGGGAACTAGCACAGATACGCAGTATTTT.

This chain uses TRBV14 with TRBJ2-3; TRBD2 is a possible D gene (6 bases). The V and J ends lost 4 bases and 5 bases respectively, with 19 bases between them. CDR3 length: 16 residues. The germline V gene has CDR1 SGHDN and CDR2 FVKESK. The DNA for the CDR3 is TGTGCCAGCAGCCGCCGGGACGGAGGAGCGGGAGATACGCAGTATTTT. Translation: CASSRRDGGAGDTQYF.

V and J are TRBV5-1 and TRBJ2-1; TRBD1 matches at 7 bases. Germline V CDR1 and CDR2: SGHRS, YFSETQ. The CDR3 consists of 16 residues. J gave up 9 bases and V 0 bases, and 12 bases lay outside the gene matches. The CDR3 sequence is CASSLVGTATQGEQFF. The CDR3 DNA reads as TGCGCCAGCAGCTTGGTCGGGACAGCAACCCAGGGTGAGCAGTTCTTC. Using reference TRBV5-1 and TRBJ2-1 for the parts outside the CDR3, the full variable domain is KAGVTQTPRYLIKTRGQQVTLSCSPISGHRSVSWYQQTPGQGLQFLFEYFSETQRNKGNFPGRFSGRQFSNSRSEMNVSTLELGDSALYLCASSLVGTATQGEQFFGPGTRLTVL.

The V call is TRBV3-1, the J call TRBJ1-1, with a possible D match to TRBD1 (5 bases). CDR3 length: 14 residues. The V gene's germline CDR1 is LGHDT and CDR2 YNNKEL (reference sequence). The V gene lost 0 bases and the J gene lost 11 bases, with 16 bases spanning the gap. The CDR3 DNA reads as TGTGCCAGCAGCCAAGACCAGGGCAGGGTGGGGGCTTTCTTT. This codes for CASSQDQGRVGAFF.

This clonotype has only one observation. The chain couples TRBV7-8 to TRBJ2-1; D is ambiguous. The CDR3 is 13 amino acids. CDR1 is SGHVS and CDR2 is FQNEAQ in the germline V gene. The V end was cut by 2 bases, the J end by 6 bases, with 8 bases between. The CDR3 DNA follows: TGTGCCAGCAGCTTAAACGGCGGCAATGAGCAGTTCTTC. Its protein is CASSLNGGNEQFF.

Comments on this clonotype: The junction shows a germline mismatch at one end, possibly a read error. The chain couples TRBV7-9 to TRBJ1-2; TRBD1 matches at 8 bases. Germline loops: CDR1 SEHNR, CDR2 FQNEAQ (reference sequence). CDR3 size: 15 residues. As DNA, the CDR3 is TGTGCCGGCAGCTTAGGAACAGGGGGAGACTATGGCTACACCTTC. This codes for CAGSLGTGGDYGYTF.

This clonotype occurred a few times. The rearrangement links TRBV5-8 to TRBJ2-3; the D gene is possibly TRBD1 (5 bases). This CDR3 spans 16 amino acids. CDR1 SGHTS and CDR2 YDEGEE come from the germline V gene. Between the trimmed V and J ends, which lost 1 base and 1 base, there was a span of 13 bases. Written as DNA, the CDR3 is TGTGCCAGCAGCTTGTTGGCCAGGGCTGGCACAGATACGCAGTATTTT. Translating gives CASSLLARAGTDTQYF.

This clonotype was counted only a few times. The chain couples TRBV2 to TRBJ2-2; possible D gene TRBD2, 6 bases. CDR1 is SNHLY and CDR2 is FYNNEI in the germline V gene. The CDR3 loop spans 15 amino acids. Trimming cost V 3 bases and J 4 bases, with 12 bases left between them. The CDR3 bases are TGTGCCAGCAGTGATGTTGGGGGAGGCACCGGGGAGCTGTTTTTT. Protein sequence: CASSDVGGGTGELFF.